This TCR beta chain was sequenced in a study of T cell changes during pregnancy in multiple sclerosis. CDR1 and CDR2 from the germline V gene are MNHEY and SVGAGI. The length of the CDR3 is 13 residues. V gave up 5 bases and J gave up 3 bases; unmatched junction bases: 4. Generated by immunoSEQ multiplex PCR, the TCRdb table keeps only in-frame clones and is missing some. Of around 75,000 clones listed, roughly 91% are singletons. The chain joins TRBV6-5 to TRBJ2-7; 7 bases map to TRBD1. This specimen consisted of CD4+ T cells from peripheral blood mononuclear cells, obtained in the third trimester of pregnancy. The TCR was taken from a female donor in good health, enrolled as a control in a pregnancy study. The CDR3 nucleotides read TGTGCCAGCAGTCGGACAGGCCACTACGAGCAGTACTTC. It is translated as CASSRTGHYEQYF.